This T cell receptor beta chain was documented in a study of response to subunit inactivated influenza vaccine. TCRdb recomputed calls from the RT-PCR reads with MiXCR, one row per CDR3 protein. Of about 540,000 distinct CDR3 sequences listed, roughly 23% are singletons. The CDR3 covers 17 residues. The V end was cut by 1 base, the J end by 0 bases, with 12 bases between. Germline CDR1 and CDR2: SEHNR and FQNEAQ (reference sequence). The sample was also reused in another study, on T cells expressing NK-cell markers. That publication notes: As the method of synthesis, 5'RACE template switching with UMIs yielded TCR beta cDNA. Each TCR beta repertoire originated in sorted T cells that were CD3+CD56+NKG2C+, CD3+CD56+NKG2C- or CD3+CD56-NKG2C+. CD8+ T cells in more than five donors included dominant NKG2C+ clonotypes at 1.0-7.0%. Once again these clonotypes came out on top in the CD3+CD56-NKG2C+ fraction of several donors.

The TCR sequence derives from a man over 45 who received an inactivated influenza vaccine. Source: CD4+ T cells sorted from PBMCs, taken approximately 13 days after vaccination. V is TRBV7-9 and J is TRBJ2-2; no definite D call. CDR3 in DNA: TGTGCCAGCAGCTTAGTCGGCAGGACCTCGAACACCGGGGAGCTGTTTTTT. It is translated as CASSLVGRTSNTGELFF.